This entry lists 7 T cell receptor beta chains sequenced from one sample in a study of shared clonotypes between healthy human individuals (dated by TCRdb to 2020 to 2021). Receptors were amplified or captured by the immunoSEQ multiplex PCR assay. TCRdb re-hosts the immuneACCESS table, in-frame sequences only. Its copies lack some clones; in the studies checked, an unresolved V gene accounts for under half of them, and the cause for the rest is not known. The sample table shows about 730,000 clones, and 55% to 75% are seen once. Roughly 1.8% of the sample comes from the top ten. Sequenced input: memory CD4+ T cells sorted from blood. The cell subset or site tag for this specimen amounts to: CD45RA-negative fraction. The receptors were gathered from a woman aged 25 to 39 in good health.

The V gene is TRBV28, the J gene TRBJ2-7; 11 bases are shared with TRBD1. This CDR3 is 14 amino acids long. CDR1 is MDHEN, CDR2 SYDVKM, per germline. Losses at the gene ends were 6 bases for V and 2 bases for J; bases not matched to a gene: 3. The CDR3: CASRGTGGTYEQYF. The CDR3 DNA sequence: TGTGCCAGCAGGGGGACAGGGGGGACCTACGAGCAGTACTTC.

The V gene is TRBV11-1, the J gene TRBJ2-7; a possible D gene is TRBD1 (5 bases). The CDR3 has 14 residues. CDR1 and CDR2 from the germline V gene are SGHAT and FQDESV (reference sequence). V was shortened by 1 base and J by 0 bases, with 7 bases between the two germline ends. The CDR3 DNA reads as TGTGCCAGCAGCTTAGAGGGGCCCTCCTACGAGCAGTACTTC. This encodes CASSLEGPSYEQYF.

There are many counts of this clone. The same CDR3 can be traced to other DNA sequences in this sample. The chain joins TRBV30 to TRBJ1-4; 7 nucleotides line up with TRBD1. CDR1 is GTSNPN, CDR2 SVGIG, per germline (reference sequence). J gave up 3 bases and V 2 bases, and 3 bases lay outside the gene matches. The CDR3 totals 14 residues. The CDR3 reads CAWSQTGSNEKLFF. The CDR3 DNA is TGTGCCTGGAGTCAGACAGGGTCTAATGAAAAACTGTTTTTT.

The chain employs TRBV2 and TRBJ2-4; D unclear. The V end lost 6 bases, the J end lost 2 bases, and 8 bases lay between the germline ends. CDR1 SNHLY and CDR2 FYNNEI come from the germline V gene. CDR3 length: 13 residues. The CDR3 nucleotides read TGTGCCAGCAGGTGGATGTCCAAAAACATTCAGTACTTC. As protein: CASRWMSKNIQYF.

Worth noting for this clone: Other DNA sequences within the sample encode an identical CDR3. This chain links TRBV27 with TRBJ1-4; a possible D gene is TRBD1 (6 bases). The CDR3 has 14 amino acids. V was shortened by 5 bases and J by 4 bases, with 11 bases between the two germline ends. Germline V CDR1 and CDR2: MNHEY, SMNVEV (reference sequence). The DNA for the CDR3 is TGTGCCAGCAGTCCGCGGACAGTTAATGAAAAACTGTTTTTT. Translation: CASSPRTVNEKLFF.

This clone turned up a few times. This chain links TRBV4-2 with TRBJ2-3; 7 nucleotides match TRBD1. Trimming cost V 1 base and J 1 base; bases outside gene matches: 5. Germline V gene sequence: CDR1 LGHNA, CDR2 YNFKEQ. The CDR3 is made up of 16 amino acids. The CDR3 reads CASSQGTGVGTDTQYF. In DNA, the CDR3 is TGTGCCAGCAGCCAAGGGACAGGAGTCGGCACAGATACGCAGTATTTT.

This clone came up once. The chain has TRBV27 and TRBJ1-4; D not certain. CDR1 is MNHEY and CDR2 is SMNVEV in the germline V gene (reference sequence). Trimming stripped 5 bases from V and 2 bases from J, with 12 bases between. This CDR3 has 15 residues. CDR3 in amino acids: CASSQGMRTNEKLFF. The CDR3 DNA reads as TGTGCCAGCAGTCAAGGGATGAGGACTAATGAAAAACTGTTTTTT.